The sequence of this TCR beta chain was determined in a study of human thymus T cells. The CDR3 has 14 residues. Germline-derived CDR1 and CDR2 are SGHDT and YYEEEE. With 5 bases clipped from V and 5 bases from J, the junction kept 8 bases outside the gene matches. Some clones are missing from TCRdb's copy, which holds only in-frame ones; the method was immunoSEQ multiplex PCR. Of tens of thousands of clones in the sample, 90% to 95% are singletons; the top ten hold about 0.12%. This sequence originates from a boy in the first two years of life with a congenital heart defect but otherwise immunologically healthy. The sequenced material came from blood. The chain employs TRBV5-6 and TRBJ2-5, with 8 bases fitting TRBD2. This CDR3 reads CASSPGGGSETQYF. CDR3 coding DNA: TGTGCCAGCAGTCCCGGGGGGGGAAGCGAGACCCAGTACTTC.